This T cell receptor beta chain comes out of a study of Ad26.COV2.S vaccination and SARS-CoV-2 variants. Study-wide context: Of the COV1001 trial arms, the Ad26.COV2.S arm included the donor. The study gave Ad26.COV2.S intramuscularly, once or twice 56 days apart.

As for treatment: some 19 received Ad26.COV2.S at low or high dose, single or two shots; about 5 received placebo; per-sample allocation not given. After the first vaccine or placebo injection, samples were drawn on day 63. The sample holds a few counts of this clone. The target antigen is unknown. TCRdb keeps only in-frame clones here, not all; method: immunoSEQ multiplex PCR. The repertoire holds 380,000 or so clones, with about 80% as singletons. Trimming took off 4 bases at V and 1 base at J, with 14 bases between the two ends. The CDR3 is 16 amino acids. CDR1 MNHEY and CDR2 SMNVEV come from the germline V gene (reference sequence). Study-level results: Compared with placebo recipients, vaccine recipients had higher spike-specific TCR breadth. The analyses of TCR breadth and depth may have understated the size of total T cell responses.

The TCR was taken from a person between 18 and 59 years old who received the Ad26.COV2.S COVID-19 vaccine or a placebo. The gene calls are TRBV27 and TRBJ1-5, with D perhaps matching TRBD1 (6 bases). The input for sequencing was peripheral blood, taken in a trial of Ad26.COV2.S vaccine versus placebo. For the CDR3, the DNA is TGTGCCAGCAGTTCGACAGGAACCTTGAGCAATCAGCCCCAGCATTTT. Translated, it gives CASSSTGTLSNQPQHF.